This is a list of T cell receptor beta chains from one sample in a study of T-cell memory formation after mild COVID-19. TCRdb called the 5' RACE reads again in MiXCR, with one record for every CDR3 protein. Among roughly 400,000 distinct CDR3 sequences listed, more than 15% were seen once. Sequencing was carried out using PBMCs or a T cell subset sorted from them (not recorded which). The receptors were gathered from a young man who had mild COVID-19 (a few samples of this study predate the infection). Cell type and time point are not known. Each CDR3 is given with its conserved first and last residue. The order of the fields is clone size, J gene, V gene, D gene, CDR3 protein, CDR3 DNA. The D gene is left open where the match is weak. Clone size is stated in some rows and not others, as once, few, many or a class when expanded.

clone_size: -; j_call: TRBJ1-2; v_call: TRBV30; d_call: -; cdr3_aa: CAWKVPVGYTF; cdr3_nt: TGTGCCTGGAAGGTGCCTGTAGGCTACACCTTC
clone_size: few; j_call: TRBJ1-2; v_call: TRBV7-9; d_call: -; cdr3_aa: CASSASASYGYTF; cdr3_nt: TGTGCCAGCAGCGCATCGGCATCCTATGGCTACACCTTC
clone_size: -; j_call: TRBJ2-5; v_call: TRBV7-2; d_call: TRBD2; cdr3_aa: CASSLEAIPTSGGKETQYF; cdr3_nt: TGTGCCAGCAGCTTAGAGGCCATCCCGACTAGCGGGGGAAAAGAGACCCAGTACTTC
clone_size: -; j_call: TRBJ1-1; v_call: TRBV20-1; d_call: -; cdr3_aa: CSARGRRMNTEAFF; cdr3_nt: TGCAGTGCTAGGGGACGGAGAATGAACACTGAAGCTTTCTTT
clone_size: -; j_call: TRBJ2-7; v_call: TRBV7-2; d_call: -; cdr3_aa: CASSYQGNGEQYF; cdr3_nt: TGTGCCAGCAGCTATCAGGGGAATGGGGAGCAGTACTTC
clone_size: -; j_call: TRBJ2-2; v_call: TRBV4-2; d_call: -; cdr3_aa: CASSHPWGDGTGELFF; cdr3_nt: TGTGCCAGCAGCCACCCCTGGGGGGACGGCACCGGGGAGCTGTTTTTT
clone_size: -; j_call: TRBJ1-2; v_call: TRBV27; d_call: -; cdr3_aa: CASSRDRNSNYGYTF; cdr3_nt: TGTGCCAGCAGTAGAGACAGGAACTCTAACTATGGCTACACCTTC
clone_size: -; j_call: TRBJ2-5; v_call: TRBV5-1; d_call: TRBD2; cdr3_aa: CASSPGLAAYQETQYF; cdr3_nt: TGCGCCAGCAGCCCGGGACTAGCGGCGTACCAAGAGACCCAGTACTTC
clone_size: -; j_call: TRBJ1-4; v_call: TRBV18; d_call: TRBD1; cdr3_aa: CASSLPGQGSVFF; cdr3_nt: TGTGCCAGCTCACTCCCGGGACAGGGGTCGGTGTTTTTT
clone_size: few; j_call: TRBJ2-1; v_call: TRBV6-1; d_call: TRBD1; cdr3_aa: CASSFDRAPYNEQFF; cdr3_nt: TGTGCCAGCAGTTTCGACAGGGCCCCCTACAATGAGCAGTTCTTC
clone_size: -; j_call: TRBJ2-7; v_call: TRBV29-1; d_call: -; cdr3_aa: CSVVSVGTYEQYF; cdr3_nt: TGCAGCGTTGTATCCGTGGGAACCTACGAGCAGTACTTC
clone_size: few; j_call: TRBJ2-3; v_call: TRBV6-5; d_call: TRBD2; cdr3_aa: CASSPTSGPLDTQYF; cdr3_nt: TGTGCCAGCAGCCCAACTAGCGGGCCTCTTGATACGCAGTATTTT
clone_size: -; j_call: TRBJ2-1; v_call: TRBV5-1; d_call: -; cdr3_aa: CASSLVTATIGNEQFF; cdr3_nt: TGCGCCAGCAGCTTGGTTACAGCGACCATAGGCAATGAGCAGTTCTTC
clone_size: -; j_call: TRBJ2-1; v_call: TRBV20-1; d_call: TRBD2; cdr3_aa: CSARAQAGGENEQFF; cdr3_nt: TGCAGTGCTAGAGCTCAAGCGGGGGGCGAGAATGAGCAGTTCTTC
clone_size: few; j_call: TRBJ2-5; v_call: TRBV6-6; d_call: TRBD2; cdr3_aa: CASSYLLSGGGQETQYF; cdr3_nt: TGTGCCAGCAGTTATCTGCTCTCTGGCGGGGGCCAAGAGACCCAGTACTTC
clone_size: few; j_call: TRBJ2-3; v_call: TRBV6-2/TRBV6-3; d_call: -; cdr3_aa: CASSWDLTTDTQYF; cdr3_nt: TGTGCCAGCAGTTGGGACCTGACCACAGATACGCAGTATTTT
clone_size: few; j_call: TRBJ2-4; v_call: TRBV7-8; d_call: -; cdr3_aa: CASSRTSGSIQYF; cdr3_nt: TGTGCCAGCAGCCGAACCTCGGGGAGCATTCAGTACTTC
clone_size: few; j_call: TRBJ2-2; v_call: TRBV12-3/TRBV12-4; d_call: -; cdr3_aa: CASSFSYTGELFF; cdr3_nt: TGTGCCAGCAGTTTCAGCTACACCGGGGAGCTGTTTTTT
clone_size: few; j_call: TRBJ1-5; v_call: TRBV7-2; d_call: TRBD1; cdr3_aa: CASSLTGWGSNQPQHF; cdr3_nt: TGTGCCAGCAGCTTGACAGGGTGGGGTAGCAATCAGCCCCAGCATTTT
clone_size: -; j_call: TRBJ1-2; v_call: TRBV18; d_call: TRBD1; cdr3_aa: CASSRDTAGGHGYTF; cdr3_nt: TGTGCCAGCTCACGGGACACCGCAGGGGGACATGGCTACACCTTC
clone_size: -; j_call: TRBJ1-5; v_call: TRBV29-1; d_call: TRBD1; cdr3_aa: CSLRTQFGYAGQGCQPQHF; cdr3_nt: TGCAGCCTCCGGACCCAATTTGGGTACGCCGGACAGGGCTGTCAGCCCCAGCATTTT
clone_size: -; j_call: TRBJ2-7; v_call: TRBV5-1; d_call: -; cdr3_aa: CASSPRTTYEQYF; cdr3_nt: TGCGCCAGCAGCCCCCGGACCACCTACGAGCAGTACTTC
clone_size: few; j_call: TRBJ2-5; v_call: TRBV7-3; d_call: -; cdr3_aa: CASGRGNQETQYF; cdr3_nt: TGTGCCAGCGGTAGAGGGAATCAAGAGACCCAGTACTTC
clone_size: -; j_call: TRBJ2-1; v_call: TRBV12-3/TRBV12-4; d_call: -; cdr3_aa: CASSFSGTSYNEQFF; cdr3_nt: TGTGCCAGCAGTTTCTCGGGGACTTCCTACAATGAGCAGTTCTTC